Presented here are 9 T cell receptor beta chains from one specimen sequenced in a study of T cell repertoires in cytomegalovirus infection. TCRdb independently ran MiXCR on the reads; one entry per CDR3 protein. The sample contains roughly 200,000 distinct CDR3 sequences, roughly a sixth of which appear only once. Sequencing was carried out using CD8+ T cells from PBMCs. The source is a human donor in good health (CMV status not recorded). Some clones in this sample may be carry-over from other donors' samples.

The chain uses TRBV7-2 and TRBJ2-1, with TRBD2 matching over 9 bases. CDR3 length: 15 residues. The V segment lost 1 base and the J segment 5 bases; nucleotides outside the gene matches: 3. Germline CDR1 is SGHTA and CDR2 is FQGNSA. CDR3 residues: CASSLGRGGNNEQFF. In DNA, the CDR3 is TGTGCCAGCAGCTTAGGGCGGGGGGGCAACAATGAGCAGTTCTTC.

This clonotype has just a few counts. This sequence joins TRBV7-9 and TRBJ1-1, with 9 bases fitting TRBD1. CDR3 length: 15 residues. The germline gives CDR1 SEHNR, CDR2 FQNEAQ (reference sequence). J lost 1 base, V lost 5 bases, and 5 bases had no gene match. The CDR3 loop is CASSTRDRENTEAFF. CDR3 coding DNA: TGTGCCAGCAGCACTAGGGACAGGGAGAACACTGAAGCTTTCTTT.

The rearrangement links TRBV7-8 to TRBJ2-1, with 8 bases matching TRBD1. The V gene end was trimmed by 1 base and the J gene end by 8 bases; junction bases not matched to a gene: 7. The germline gives CDR1 SGHVS, CDR2 FQNEAQ. The CDR3 consists of 15 residues. CDR3 sequence: CASSLEFGQGDEQFF. CDR3 DNA: TGTGCCAGCAGCTTAGAGTTCGGACAGGGCGATGAGCAGTTCTTC.

This rearrangement joins TRBV7-2 to TRBJ2-7; D is perhaps TRBD1 or TRBD2 (5 bases each). Trimming shortened V by 5 bases and J by 2 bases, and 10 bases separated the two germline ends. The CDR3 totals 13 residues. The V gene's germline CDR1 is SGHTA and CDR2 FQGNSA. CDR3 in amino acids: CASSPTGPYEQYF. CDR3 bases: TGTGCCAGCAGCCCGACGGGGCCCTACGAGCAGTACTTC.

This clonotype turned up a few times. V and J are TRBV5-1 and TRBJ1-1, with no clear D. Germline-derived CDR1 and CDR2 are SGHRS and YFSETQ. V was cut by 4 bases and J by 4 bases, with 8 bases left in between. The CDR3 is made up of 12 amino acids. The CDR3 sequence is CASSLRSTEAFF. CDR3 in DNA: TGCGCCAGCAGCCTCAGGAGCACTGAAGCTTTCTTT.

The V gene is TRBV6-6, the J gene TRBJ1-4, with D maybe TRBD1 (5 bases). The CDR3 totals 15 residues. Germline-derived CDR1 and CDR2 are MNHNY and SVGAGI (reference sequence). V lost 1 base and J 2 bases, leaving 8 bases between the germline ends. CDR3 sequence reads: CASSYLGATNEKLFF. Written as DNA, the CDR3 is TGTGCCAGCAGTTACTTAGGGGCGACTAATGAAAAACTGTTTTTT.

The chain couples TRBV14 to TRBJ1-5; D not resolved. V lost 4 bases, J lost 2 bases, and 9 bases lay in between. This CDR3 has 14 residues. Germline V gene data show CDR1 as SGHDN and CDR2 as FVKESK. The CDR3, as DNA: TGTGCCAGCAGCCCAGAGGGTGGCAATCAGCCCCAGCATTTT. It is translated as CASSPEGGNQPQHF.

This clonotype was seen a handful of times. The V and J genes are TRBV7-6 and TRBJ2-7, with D possibly TRBD1 on 6 matching bases. With 0 bases removed from V and 0 bases from J, the gap between germline ends came to 12 bases. The germline CDR1 and CDR2 sequences are SGHVS and FNYEAQ. This CDR3 spans 16 amino acids. The CDR3 here is CASSLARDTSSYEQYF. CDR3 coding DNA: TGTGCCAGCAGCTTAGCTCGGGACACGAGCTCCTACGAGCAGTACTTC. Full variable domain (rest looked up from reference TRBV7-6 and TRBJ2-7): GAGVSQSPRYKVTKRGQDVALRCDPISGHVSLYWYRQALGQGPEFLTYFNYEAQQDKSGLPNDRFSAERPEGSISTLTIQRTEQRDSAMYRCASSLARDTSSYEQYFGPGTRLTVT.

This clonotype turned up a few times. The chain carries TRBV7-2 and TRBJ2-7; no definite D call. The V gene lost 1 base and the J gene lost 2 bases, with 9 bases spanning the gap. CDR1 and CDR2 from the germline V gene are SGHTA and FQGNSA. The CDR3 consists of 14 residues. CDR3 sequence: CASSLVEGPYEQYF. The CDR3 bases are TGTGCCAGCAGCTTAGTTGAAGGGCCCTACGAGCAGTACTTC.